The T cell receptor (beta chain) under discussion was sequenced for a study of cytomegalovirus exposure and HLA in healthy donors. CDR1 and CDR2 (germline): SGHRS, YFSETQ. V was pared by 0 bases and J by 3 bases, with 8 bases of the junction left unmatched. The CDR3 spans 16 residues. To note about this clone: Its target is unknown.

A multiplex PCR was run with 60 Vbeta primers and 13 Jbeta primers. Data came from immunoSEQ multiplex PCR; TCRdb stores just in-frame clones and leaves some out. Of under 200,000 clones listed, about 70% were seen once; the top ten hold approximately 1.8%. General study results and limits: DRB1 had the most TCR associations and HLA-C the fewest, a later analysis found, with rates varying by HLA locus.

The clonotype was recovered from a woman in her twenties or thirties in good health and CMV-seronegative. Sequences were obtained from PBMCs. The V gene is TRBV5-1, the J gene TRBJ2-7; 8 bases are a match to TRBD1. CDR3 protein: CASSLGTGTGFYEQYF. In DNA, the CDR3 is TGCGCCAGCAGCTTGGGGACCGGGACAGGATTCTACGAGCAGTACTTC.